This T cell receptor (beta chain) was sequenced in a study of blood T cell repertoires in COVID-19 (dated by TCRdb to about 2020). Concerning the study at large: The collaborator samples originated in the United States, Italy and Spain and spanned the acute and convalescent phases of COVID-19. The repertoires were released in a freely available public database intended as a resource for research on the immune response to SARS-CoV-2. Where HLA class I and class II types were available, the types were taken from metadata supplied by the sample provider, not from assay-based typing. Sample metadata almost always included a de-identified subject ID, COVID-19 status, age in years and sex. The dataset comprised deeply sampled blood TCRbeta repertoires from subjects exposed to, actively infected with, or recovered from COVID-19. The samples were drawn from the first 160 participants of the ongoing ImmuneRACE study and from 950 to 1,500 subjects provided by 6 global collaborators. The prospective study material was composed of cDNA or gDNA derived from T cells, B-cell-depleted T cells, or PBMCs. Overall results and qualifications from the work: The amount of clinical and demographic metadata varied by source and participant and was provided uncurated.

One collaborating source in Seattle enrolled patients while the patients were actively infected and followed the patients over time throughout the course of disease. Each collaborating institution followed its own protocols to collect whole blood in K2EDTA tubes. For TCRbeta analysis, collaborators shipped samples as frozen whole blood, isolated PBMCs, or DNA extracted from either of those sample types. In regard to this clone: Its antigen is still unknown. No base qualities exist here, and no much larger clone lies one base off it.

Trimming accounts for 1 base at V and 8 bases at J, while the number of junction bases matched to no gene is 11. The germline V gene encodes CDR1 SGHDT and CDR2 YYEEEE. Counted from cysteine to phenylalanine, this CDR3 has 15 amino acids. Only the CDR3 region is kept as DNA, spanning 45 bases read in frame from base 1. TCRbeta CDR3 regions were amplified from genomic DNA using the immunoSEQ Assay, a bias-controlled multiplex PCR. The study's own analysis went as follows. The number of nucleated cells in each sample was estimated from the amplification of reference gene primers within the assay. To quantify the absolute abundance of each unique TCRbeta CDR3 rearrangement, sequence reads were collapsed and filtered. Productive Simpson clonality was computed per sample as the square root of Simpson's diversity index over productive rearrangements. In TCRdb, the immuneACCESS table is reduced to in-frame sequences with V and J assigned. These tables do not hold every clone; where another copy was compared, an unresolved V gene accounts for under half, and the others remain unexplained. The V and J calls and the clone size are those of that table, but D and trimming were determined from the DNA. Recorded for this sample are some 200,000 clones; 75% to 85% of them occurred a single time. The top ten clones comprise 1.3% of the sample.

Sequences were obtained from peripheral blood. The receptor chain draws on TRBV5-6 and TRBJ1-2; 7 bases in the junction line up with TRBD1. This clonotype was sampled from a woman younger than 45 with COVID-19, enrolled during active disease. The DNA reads TGTGCCAGCAGCTTGTCGCAGCCGGCAGGGGGAGGCTACACCTTC. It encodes CASSLSQPAGGGYTF.